Each of the 27 T cell receptor beta chains below was sequenced from the same sample in a study of control samples from healthy donors and cancer patients. Assay: immunoSEQ multiplex PCR; the TCRdb copy retains only in-frame clones and omits some. The sample holds approximately 160,000 clones, around 90% seen once. Sequenced material: blood. These TCRs come from a woman in her 30s in good health.

In its sample, this clone was seen once. V is TRBV12-3 or TRBV12-4 and J is TRBJ1-1; maybe TRBD1 (6 bases). Trimming stripped 7 bases from V and 1 base from J, with 10 bases between. The CDR3 loop spans 13 amino acids. As DNA, the CDR3 is TGTGCCAGCACGTGGGGGCAGAACACTGAAGCTTTCTTT. It is translated as CASTWGQNTEAFF.

This clone was observed a few times. J is TRBJ1-6 and V is TRBV4-1; D is perhaps TRBD1 (5 bases). V gave up 4 bases and J gave up 7 bases, with 14 bases separating them. Per the germline V gene, CDR1 is MGHRA and CDR2 is YSYEKL. The CDR3 runs 15 residues. CDR3 loop: CASSPLGGDNSPLHF. Written as DNA, the CDR3 is TGCGCCAGCAGCCCTCTGGGCGGGGACAATTCACCCCTCCACTTT.

The chain joins TRBV7-3 to TRBJ1-2; D may be TRBD1 (5 bases). This CDR3 contains 14 residues. Germline assignment: CDR1 SGHTA and CDR2 FQGTGA. V was clipped by 2 bases and J by 2 bases, with 9 bases between them. CDR3 coding DNA: TGTGCCAGCAGCTTAGGGCAGGGAAACTATGGCTACACCTTC. Its protein is CASSLGQGNYGYTF. Variable domain in full (rest from reference TRBV7-3 and TRBJ1-2): GAGVSQTPSNKVTEKGKYVELRCDPISGHTALYWYRQSLGQGPEFLIYFQGTGAADDSGLPNDRFFAVRPEGSVSTLKIQRTERGDSAVYLCASSLGQGNYGYTFGSGTRLTVV.

This clone was found once. The chain employs TRBV30 and TRBJ1-1; D remains ambiguous. The V and J ends lost 1 base and 1 base respectively, with 7 bases between them. This CDR3 contains 13 residues. CDR1 is GTSNPN and CDR2 is SVGIG in the germline V gene (reference sequence). In DNA form, the CDR3 reads TGTGCCTGGAGTGATTCAGGGAACACTGAAGCTTTCTTT. Translated: CAWSDSGNTEAFF.

The chain carries TRBV19 and TRBJ2-7; 9 bases fit TRBD1. The trim removed 5 bases at V and 1 base at J, leaving 24 bases unmatched. The germline CDR1 and CDR2 sequences are LNHDA and SQIVND (reference sequence). CDR3 length: 21 residues. The CDR3, as DNA: TGTGCCAGTAGTCCAAGACCGGGACAGGGACGCCACCCCCCCCCATCCTACGAGCAGTACTTC. This encodes CASSPRPGQGRHPPPSYEQYF.

The genes are TRBV12-3 or TRBV12-4 and TRBJ1-1; D possibly corresponds to TRBD1 (6 bases). The CDR3 sequence is 13 residues long. Trimming took 6 bases from V and 6 from J, leaving 14 bases between them. The CDR3 bases are TGTGCCAGCAGCCCTGAGGGGGGGGCTGAAGCTTTCTTT. Translation gives CASSPEGGAEAFF.

The rearrangement uses TRBV19 and TRBJ2-2; tentative D call: TRBD1 (6 bases). CDR1 and CDR2 from the germline V gene are LNHDA and SQIVND (reference sequence). This CDR3 spans 11 amino acids. Trimming removed 7 bases at V and 8 bases at J, with 8 bases between. The CDR3 bases are TGTGCCAGTATAGGGGGAGGGGAGCTGTTTTTT. Amino acid sequence: CASIGGGELFF.

This clone was seen a single time. An end of the junction differs from the germline gene, which may be a read error. The chain links TRBV15 to TRBJ2-4; D is possibly TRBD1 (6 bases). CDR1 is LNHNV and CDR2 is YYDKDF in the germline V gene (reference sequence). This CDR3 is 13 amino acids long. The CDR3 spells CASRGVAKNIQYF. DNA for the CDR3: TGTGCCTCCAGGGGCGTAGCCAAAAACATTCAGTACTTC.

The rearrangement links TRBV7-9 to TRBJ1-5; maybe TRBD1 (5 bases). Trimming stripped 1 base from V and 9 bases from J, with 19 bases between. CDR3 length: 16 residues. Germline V gene data show CDR1 as SEHNR and CDR2 as FQNEAQ (reference sequence). The DNA of the CDR3 is TGTGCCAGCAGCTTAGAGGTGGGGCAGGAGGTGCGGCCCCAGCATTTT. Encoded protein: CASSLEVGQEVRPQHF. Supplemented by reference TRBV7-9 and TRBJ1-5, the full variable domain reads DTGVSQNPRHKITKRGQNVTFRCDPISEHNRLYWYRQTLGQGPEFLTYFQNEAQLEKSRLLSDRFSAERPKGSFSTLEIQRTEQGDSAMYLCASSLEVGQEVRPQHFGDGTRLSIL.

The V call is TRBV7-3, the J call TRBJ2-3; D possibly corresponds to TRBD2 (5 bases). The CDR3 loop spans 17 amino acids. V was cut by 2 bases and J by 6 bases, with 21 bases left in between. In germline, CDR1 is SGHTA, CDR2 FQGTGA. CDR3 residues: CASSLSARTRLGDTQYF. Here the CDR3 DNA reads TGTGCCAGCAGCTTATCTGCCAGGACTCGGCTTGGTGATACGCAGTATTTT. The entire variable domain, with the rest obtained from reference TRBV7-3 and TRBJ2-3, is as follows: GAGVSQTPSNKVTEKGKYVELRCDPISGHTALYWYRQSLGQGPEFLIYFQGTGAADDSGLPNDRFFAVRPEGSVSTLKIQRTERGDSAVYLCASSLSARTRLGDTQYFGPGTRLTVL.

This clone showed up many times. The rearrangement uses TRBV21-1 and TRBJ1-6; the DNA was not used to check the table's D call, TRBD1. TRBV21-1 is a pseudogene segment. The CDR3 has 13 residues. The CDR3 DNA reads TGTGCCAGCACGAGACAGGGAGGTTCACCCCTCCACTTT. Translation: CASTRQGGSPLHF.

The chain couples TRBV24-1 to TRBJ1-2; 8 bases match TRBD1. This CDR3 spans 14 amino acids. V gave up 3 bases and J gave up 4 bases; unmatched junction bases: 3. Germline CDR1 reads KGHDR; CDR2 reads SFDVKD. CDR3 sequence reads: CATSDPGQVYGYTF. The CDR3 DNA reads as TGTGCCACCAGTGATCCGGGACAGGTCTATGGCTACACCTTC.

This sequence joins TRBV6-5 and TRBJ1-2; D ambiguous. Germline V gene sequence: CDR1 MNHEY, CDR2 SVGAGI. V was shortened by 0 bases and J by 4 bases, with 9 bases between the two germline ends. This CDR3 contains 14 residues. DNA for the CDR3: TGTGCCAGCAGTTACTCCGGGGAGACCTATGGCTACACCTTC. This sequence encodes CASSYSGETYGYTF.

V usage is TRBV6-6 and J usage is TRBJ1-1; 7 bases line up with TRBD1. After removal of 11 bases from V and 1 base from J, the junction contained 10 bases not matched to a gene. The CDR3 totals 14 residues. The germline V gene encodes CDR1 MNHNY and CDR2 SVGAGI (reference sequence). DNA for the CDR3: TGTGCCGTGAGCCGCAGGGGGGAGAACACTGAAGCTTTCTTT. It codes for CAVSRRGENTEAFF.

A single count supports this clone. The genes are TRBV5-1 and TRBJ2-5, with 9 bases aligning to TRBD2. Germline V gives CDR1 SGHRS, CDR2 YFSETQ. J was trimmed by 4 bases and V by 4 bases; bases with no gene match: 2. There are 13 residues in the CDR3. In DNA form, the CDR3 reads TGCGCCAGCAGCCCGACTAGCGGAGAGACCCAGTACTTC. The encoded protein is CASSPTSGETQYF.

V gene TRBV6-2 or TRBV6-3 combines with J gene TRBJ2-7; a weak D match, TRBD1 (5 bases). Germline V gives CDR1 MNHEY, CDR2 SVGEGT. This CDR3 is 15 amino acids long. Between the trimmed V and J ends, which lost 2 bases and 0 bases, there was a span of 11 bases. CDR3 DNA sequence: TGTGCCAGCAGTTACCCGGACATATCCTCCTACGAGCAGTACTTC. It translates to CASSYPDISSYEQYF.

The V and J genes are TRBV11-2 and TRBJ2-7; D not certain. V dropped 0 bases and J dropped 2 bases, with 11 bases sitting between them. The CDR3 contains 15 residues. CDR1 is SGHAT and CDR2 is FQNNGV in the germline V gene. CDR3 amino acids: CASSLDRSRTYEQYF. The CDR3 DNA reads as TGTGCCAGCAGCTTAGATAGGAGCAGGACCTACGAGCAGTACTTC.

The V and J genes are TRBV5-1 and TRBJ2-5, with no clear D. Trimming shortened V by 5 bases and J by 4 bases, and 18 bases separated the two germline ends. The CDR3 totals 15 residues. Germline-derived CDR1 and CDR2 are SGHRS and YFSETQ. For the CDR3, the DNA is TGCGCCAGCAGAATGCTGGCGACGGCTGGAGAGACCCAGTACTTC. This encodes CASRMLATAGETQYF.

This chain links TRBV4-2 with TRBJ2-7; D may be TRBD1 (6 bases). This CDR3 region has 16 residues. Germline CDR1 is LGHNA and CDR2 is YNFKEQ. The V and J ends lost 0 bases and 4 bases respectively, with 16 bases between them. In DNA, the CDR3 is TGTGCCAGCAGCCAAGAGGGGAGCGGCCAGGGGTACGAGCAGTACTTC. As protein: CASSQEGSGQGYEQYF.

CDR3 amino acids: CASSLSRADEQFF. CDR3 in DNA: TGTGCCAGCAGCCTCTCCAGAGCGGATGAGCAGTTCTTC. This chain joins TRBV3-1 (or the pseudogene TRBV3-2) and TRBJ2-1; TRBD2 might be the D (5 bases). The CDR3 has 13 amino acids. Between the trimmed V and J ends, which lost 4 bases and 8 bases, there was a span of 12 bases. Germline lookup yields CDR1 LGHDT and CDR2 YNNKEL (reference sequence).

This chain joins TRBV5-1 and TRBJ2-1; 9 bases agree with TRBD2. Trimming took 2 bases from V and 6 from J; bases not matched to a gene: 6. The CDR3 loop spans 15 amino acids. CDR1 SGHRS and CDR2 YFSETQ come from the germline V gene. The CDR3 region is CASSLPAGGPNEQFF. The CDR3 DNA reads TGCGCCAGCAGCTTACCAGCGGGAGGTCCCAATGAGCAGTTCTTC.

The chain combines TRBV11-2 with TRBJ1-1, with D possibly TRBD1 on 5 matching bases. Trimming took 3 bases from V and 0 from J, leaving 14 bases between them. Looked up from germline, CDR1 is SGHAT and CDR2 is FQNNGV. This CDR3 has 16 residues. CDR3 sequence: CASSFAPGTVNTEAFF. DNA of the CDR3: TGTGCCAGCAGCTTTGCACCCGGGACCGTGAACACTGAAGCTTTCTTT.

Points on this clone: An end of the junction differs from the germline gene, which may be a read error. The chain has TRBV27 and TRBJ2-7; D gene uncertain. In germline, CDR1 is MNHEY, CDR2 SMNVEV (reference sequence). The CDR3 loop spans 12 amino acids. The CDR3 here is CASSPTPGLSLF. CDR3 coding DNA: TGTGCCAGCAGCCCTACCCCGGGCCTATCCCTCTTC.

This clone came up once. V and J are TRBV19 and TRBJ2-1; D is unclear. The CDR3 consists of 15 residues. Germline-derived CDR1 and CDR2 are LNHDA and SQIVND (reference sequence). Trimming removed 3 bases from V and 0 bases from J, with 9 bases in between. CDR3 protein: CASSMVASSYNEQFF. CDR3 DNA: TGTGCCAGTAGTATGGTCGCGAGCTCCTACAATGAGCAGTTCTTC. The variable domain in full, completed from reference TRBV19 and TRBJ2-1, reads DGGITQSPKYLFRKEGQNVTLSCEQNLNHDAMYWYRQDPGQGLRLIYYSQIVNDFQKGDIAEGYSVSREKKESFPLTVTSAQKNPTAFYLCASSMVASSYNEQFFGPGTRLTVL.

CDR3 DNA: TGTGCCAGCAGCTTTGCAACTAGCGGGATCCATGAGCAGTTCTTC. It encodes CASSFATSGIHEQFF. The chain is built from TRBV7-9 and TRBJ2-1; 10 nucleotides match TRBD2. The CDR3 sequence is 15 residues long. The V gene end was trimmed by 3 bases and the J gene end by 8 bases; junction bases not matched to a gene: 7. Germline V lookup: CDR1 SEHNR, CDR2 FQNEAQ (reference sequence).

V usage is TRBV28 and J usage is TRBJ1-1; D gene unclear. The germline CDR1 and CDR2 sequences are MDHEN and SYDVKM. The CDR3 length is 14 residues. The V gene lost 7 bases and the J gene lost 1 base, with 13 bases spanning the gap. The CDR3 loop is CASTPTRWNTEAFF. As DNA, the CDR3 is TGTGCCAGCACTCCGACCCGGTGGAACACTGAAGCTTTCTTT.

The gene calls are TRBV7-3 and TRBJ2-1, with 11 bases that match TRBD2. Germline V lookup: CDR1 SGHTA, CDR2 FQGTGA. The V segment lost 5 bases and the J segment 6 bases; nucleotides outside the gene matches: 6. The CDR3 sequence is 15 residues long. CDR3 bases: TGTGCCAGCAGCACTAGCGGGAGTGGTCCCAATGAGCAGTTCTTC. Its translation: CASSTSGSGPNEQFF.